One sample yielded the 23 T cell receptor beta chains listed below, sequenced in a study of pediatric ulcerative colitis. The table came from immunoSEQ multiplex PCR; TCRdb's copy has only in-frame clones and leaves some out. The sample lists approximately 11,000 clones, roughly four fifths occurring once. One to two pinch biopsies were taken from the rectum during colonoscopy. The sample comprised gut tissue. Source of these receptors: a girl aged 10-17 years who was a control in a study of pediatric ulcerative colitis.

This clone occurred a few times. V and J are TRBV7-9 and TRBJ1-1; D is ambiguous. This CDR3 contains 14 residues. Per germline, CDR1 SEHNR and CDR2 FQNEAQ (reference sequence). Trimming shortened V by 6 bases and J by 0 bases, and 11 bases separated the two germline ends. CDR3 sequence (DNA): TGTGCCAGCAGTTCTAATACGTTGAACACTGAAGCTTTCTTT. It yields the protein CASSSNTLNTEAFF.

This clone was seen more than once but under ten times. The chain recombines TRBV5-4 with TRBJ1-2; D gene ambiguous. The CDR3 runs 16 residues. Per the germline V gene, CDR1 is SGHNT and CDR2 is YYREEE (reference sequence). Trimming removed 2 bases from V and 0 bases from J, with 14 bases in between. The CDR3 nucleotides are TGTGCCAGCAGCTTTCTCACTTTAAGGACTAACTATGGCTACACCTTC. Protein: CASSFLTLRTNYGYTF.

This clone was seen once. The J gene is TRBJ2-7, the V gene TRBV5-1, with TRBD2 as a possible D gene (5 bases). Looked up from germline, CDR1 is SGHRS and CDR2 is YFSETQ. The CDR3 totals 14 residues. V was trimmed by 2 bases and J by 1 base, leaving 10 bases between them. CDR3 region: CASSLAAESYEQYF. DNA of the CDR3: TGCGCCAGCAGCTTAGCGGCAGAGTCCTACGAGCAGTACTTC. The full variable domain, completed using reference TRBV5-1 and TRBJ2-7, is KAGVTQTPRYLIKTRGQQVTLSCSPISGHRSVSWYQQTPGQGLQFLFEYFSETQRNKGNFPGRFSGRQFSNSRSEMNVSTLELGDSALYLCASSLAAESYEQYFGPGTRLTVT.

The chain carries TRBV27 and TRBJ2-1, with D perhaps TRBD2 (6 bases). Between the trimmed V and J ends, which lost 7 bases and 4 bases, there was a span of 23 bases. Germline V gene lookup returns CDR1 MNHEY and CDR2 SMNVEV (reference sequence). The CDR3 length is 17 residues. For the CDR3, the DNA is TGTGCCAGCACCCCCCGAGACGGGATAGCGGCTTACAATGAGCAGTTCTTC. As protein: CASTPRDGIAAYNEQFF.

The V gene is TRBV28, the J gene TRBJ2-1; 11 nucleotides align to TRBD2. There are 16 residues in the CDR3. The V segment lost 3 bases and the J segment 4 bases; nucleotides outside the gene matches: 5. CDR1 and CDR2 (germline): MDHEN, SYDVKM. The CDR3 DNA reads TGTGCCAGCAGTTTCGGACTAGCGGGTACGTACAATGAGCAGTTCTTC. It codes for CASSFGLAGTYNEQFF.

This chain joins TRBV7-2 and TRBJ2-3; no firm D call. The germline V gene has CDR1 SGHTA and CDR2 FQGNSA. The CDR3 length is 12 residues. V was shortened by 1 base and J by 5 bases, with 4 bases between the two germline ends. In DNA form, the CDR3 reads TGTGCCAGCAGCTTAGTGGGAGATACGCAGTATTTT. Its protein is CASSLVGDTQYF.

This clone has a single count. The CDR3 DNA reads as TGTGCCTACTCTAGCGGGAGGAATTACGAGCAGTACTTC. It yields the protein CAYSSGRNYEQYF. The chain joins TRBV30 to TRBJ2-7; 11 positions match TRBD2. The CDR3 is 13 amino acids. Germline CDR1 is GTSNPN and CDR2 is SVGIG (reference sequence). Trimming at V came to 7 bases and at J to 4 bases, leaving 6 bases not matched to a gene.

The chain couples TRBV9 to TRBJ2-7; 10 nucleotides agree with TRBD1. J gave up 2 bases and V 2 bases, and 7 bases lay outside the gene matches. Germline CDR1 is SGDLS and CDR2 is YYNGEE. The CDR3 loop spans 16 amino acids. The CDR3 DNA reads TGTGCCAGCAGCGTGGGCCCCGGGACAGGGGCCTACGAGCAGTACTTC. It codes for CASSVGPGTGAYEQYF.

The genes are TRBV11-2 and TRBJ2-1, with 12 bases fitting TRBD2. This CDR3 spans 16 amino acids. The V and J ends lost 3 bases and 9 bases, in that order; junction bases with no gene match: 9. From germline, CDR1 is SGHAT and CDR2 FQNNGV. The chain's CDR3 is CASSFTTSGSSGEQFF. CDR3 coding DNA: TGTGCCAGCAGCTTCACGACTAGCGGGAGTTCCGGTGAGCAGTTCTTC.

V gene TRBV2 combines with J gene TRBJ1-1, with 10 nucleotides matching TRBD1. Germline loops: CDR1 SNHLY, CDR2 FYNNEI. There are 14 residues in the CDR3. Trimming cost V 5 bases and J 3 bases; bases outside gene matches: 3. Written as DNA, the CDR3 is TGTGCCAGCAGTAGACAGGGGGCGGACACTGAAGCTTTCTTT. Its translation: CASSRQGADTEAFF.

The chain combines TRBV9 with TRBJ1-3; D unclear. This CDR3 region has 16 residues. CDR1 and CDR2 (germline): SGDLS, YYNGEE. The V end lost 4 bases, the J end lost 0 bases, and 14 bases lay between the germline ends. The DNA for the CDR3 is TGTGCCAGCAGCCCCCCGGACGGACTCTCTGGAAACACCATATATTTT. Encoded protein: CASSPPDGLSGNTIYF.

The CDR3 sequence is CASSVGGMSGRANEQFF. The CDR3 nucleotides are TGTGCCAGCAGCGTAGGGGGAATGAGCGGGAGGGCCAACGAGCAGTTCTTC. The rearrangement joins TRBV9 to TRBJ2-1, with 10 bases lining up with TRBD2. J was trimmed by 10 bases and V by 0 bases; bases with no gene match: 13. Germline CDR1 and CDR2: SGDLS and YYNGEE. The CDR3 is made up of 17 amino acids.

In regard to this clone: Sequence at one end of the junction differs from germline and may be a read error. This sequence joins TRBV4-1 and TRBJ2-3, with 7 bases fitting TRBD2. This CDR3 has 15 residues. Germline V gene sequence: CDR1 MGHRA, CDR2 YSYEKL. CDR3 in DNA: TGCGCCACCAGCTCAGGGAGCGGGAACACAGATACGCAGTATTTT. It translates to CATSSGSGNTDTQYF.

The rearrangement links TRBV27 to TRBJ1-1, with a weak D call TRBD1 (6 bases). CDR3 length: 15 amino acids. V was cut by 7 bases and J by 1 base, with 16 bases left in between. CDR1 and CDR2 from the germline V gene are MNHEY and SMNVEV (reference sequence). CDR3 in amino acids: CASIGLGQSNTEAFF. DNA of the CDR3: TGTGCCAGCATCGGCCTCGGACAGTCGAACACTGAAGCTTTCTTT.

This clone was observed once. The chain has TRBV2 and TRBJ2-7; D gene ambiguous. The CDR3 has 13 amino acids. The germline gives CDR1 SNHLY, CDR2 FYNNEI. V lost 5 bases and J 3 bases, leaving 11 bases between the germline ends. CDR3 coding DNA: TGTGCCAGCAGTTTCGCCTCATTCTACGAGCAGTACTTC. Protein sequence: CASSFASFYEQYF.

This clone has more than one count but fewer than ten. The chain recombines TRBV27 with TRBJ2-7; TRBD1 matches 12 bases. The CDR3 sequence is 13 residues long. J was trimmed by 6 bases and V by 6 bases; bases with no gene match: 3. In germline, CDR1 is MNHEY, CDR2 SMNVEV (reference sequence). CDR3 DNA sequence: TGTGCCAGCAGACCGGGACAGGGGGCCGAGCAGTACTTC. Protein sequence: CASRPGQGAEQYF.

CDR3: CASSLQEGGPQETQYF. CDR3 sequence (DNA): TGTGCCAGCAGCTTACAAGAGGGAGGGCCCCAAGAGACCCAGTACTTC. The chain joins TRBV5-6 to TRBJ2-5; 7 bases agree with TRBD2. CDR3 length equals 16 residues. V lost 2 bases and J lost 1; bases outside the gene matches: 8. Germline V gene data show CDR1 as SGHDT and CDR2 as YYEEEE.

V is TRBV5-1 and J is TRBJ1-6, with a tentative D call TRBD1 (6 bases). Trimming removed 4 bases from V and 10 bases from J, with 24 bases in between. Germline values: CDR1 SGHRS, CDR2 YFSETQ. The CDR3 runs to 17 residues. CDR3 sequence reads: CASSPLGGVPSGSPLHF. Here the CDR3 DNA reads TGCGCCAGCAGCCCGCTAGGGGGGGTACCTTCGGGGTCACCCCTCCACTTT.

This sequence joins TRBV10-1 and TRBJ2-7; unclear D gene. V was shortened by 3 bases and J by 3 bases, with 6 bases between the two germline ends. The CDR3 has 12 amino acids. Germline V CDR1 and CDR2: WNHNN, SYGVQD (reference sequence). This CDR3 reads CASSDRGYEQYF. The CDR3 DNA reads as TGCGCCAGCAGTGATAGAGGCTACGAGCAGTACTTC.

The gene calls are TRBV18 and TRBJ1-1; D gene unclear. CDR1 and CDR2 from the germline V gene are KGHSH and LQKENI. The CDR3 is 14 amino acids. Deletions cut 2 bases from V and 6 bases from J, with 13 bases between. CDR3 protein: CASSPLKGGPEAFF. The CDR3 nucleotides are TGTGCCAGCTCACCATTAAAGGGAGGGCCTGAAGCTTTCTTT.

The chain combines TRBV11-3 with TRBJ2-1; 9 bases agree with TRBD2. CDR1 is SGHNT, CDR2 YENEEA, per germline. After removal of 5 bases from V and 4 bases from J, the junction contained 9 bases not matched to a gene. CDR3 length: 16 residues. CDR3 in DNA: TGTGCCAGCAGCCCCGAGGCGGGAGGGGGGTACAATGAGCAGTTCTTC. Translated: CASSPEAGGGYNEQFF.

The CDR3 sequence: CASSLRGGTDTQYF. In nucleotides, the CDR3 is TGTGCCAGCAGCCTGCGTGGGGGCACAGATACGCAGTATTTT. The chain couples TRBV9 to TRBJ2-3; D unclear. The CDR3 is 14 amino acids. CDR1 and CDR2 from the germline V gene are SGDLS and YYNGEE. Trimming took 4 bases from V and 1 from J, leaving 10 bases between them.

The DNA of the CDR3 is TGTGCCAGCAGTGAAGCTATGGGTAGCTCCTACGAGCAGTACTTC. Its protein is CASSEAMGSSYEQYF. The rearrangement links TRBV6-1 to TRBJ2-7; D remains unclear. Germline V gene sequence: CDR1 MNHNS, CDR2 SASEGT. The CDR3 length is 15 residues. Trimming left V 0 bases short and J 0 bases short, with 9 bases between.